This TCR beta chain is drawn from a study of shared T cell receptors in the human thymus. Germline values: CDR1 GTSNPN, CDR2 SVGIG (reference sequence). The V gene lost 2 bases and the J gene lost 5 bases, with 6 bases spanning the gap. The CDR3 sequence is 12 residues long. Some clones are missing from TCRdb's copy, which holds only in-frame ones; the method was immunoSEQ multiplex PCR. The sample shows a few hundred thousand clones, approximately 95% of them seen only once. Sequencing was done on a sample of thymocytes. This sequence originates from a human donor. The rearrangement links TRBV30 to TRBJ2-2; D unclear. The CDR3 here is CAWSLWTGELFF. The CDR3 DNA follows: TGTGCCTGGAGTCTTTGGACCGGGGAGCTGTTTTTT.